Included here is one TCR beta chain sequence, with context. What it recognizes is unknown. This table comes from immunoSEQ multiplex PCR, and its TCRdb copy is limited to in-frame clones, with some not included. The sample consists of 130,000 to 150,000 clones, 80% to 90% of them appearing once. This record belongs to a study of cytomegalovirus exposure and HLA in healthy donors. CDR1 and CDR2 (germline): SGDLS, YYNGEE. Losses at the gene ends were 5 bases for V and 4 bases for J; bases not matched to a gene: 9. The CDR3 spans 16 residues. Regarding the study as a whole: The tendency of first-cohort TCR clusters to co-occur in the roughly 110 validation repertoires was identified by a subsequent analysis.

Sequencing was done on a sample of PBMCs. The chain recombines TRBV9 with TRBJ2-2, with TRBD1 identical over 9 bases. This clonotype was sampled from a woman under 30 in good health and CMV-seropositive. CDR3 nucleotide sequence: TGTGCCAGCAGAGCCGGGACAGGGATCAGCACCGGGGAGCTGTTTTTT. Translating gives CASRAGTGISTGELFF.